The T cell receptor beta chain described here comes from a study of OX40 agonist ivuxolimab in advanced cancers. Describing the broader study: Ivuxolimab, which targeted the costimulatory receptor OX40 (CD134), was an agonistic, fully human IgG2 monoclonal antibody. Intravenous ivuxolimab was administered to patients every 2 weeks at six dose levels: 0.01, 0.1, 0.3, 1.5, 3 and 10 mg/kg. Of the approximately 53 patients in dose escalation, about 20 had hepatocellular carcinoma, roughly 15 had melanoma, 9 had renal cell carcinoma and 9 had head and neck cancer. The dose-escalation cohort was 82.7% male with a mean age of 60 years, ranging from roughly 20 to 80. Prior anti-PD-1, anti-PD-L1 or anti-CTLA-4 therapy was permitted, and checkpoint inhibitors had been received by about 36% of dose-escalation patients. Three dose-escalation patients achieved partial responses, one with hepatocellular carcinoma and two with cutaneous melanoma. Peripheral TCRbeta sequencing aimed to test whether ivuxolimab altered TCR sequence diversity and caused clonal T-cell expansion. The monotherapy dose-escalation portion (N ≈ 56 patients) of the phase I ivuxolimab trial is reported in the paper. The investigation overall reported the following: In partial responders in the 0.1-3.0 mg/kg groups, normalized peripheral clonal expansion was found to be among the lowest, especially among CD8+ T cells. After ivuxolimab, expanded clones were on average more numerous among CD8+ T cells than among CD4+ T cells. At doses from 0.1 to 3.0 mg/kg, clonal expansion was seen in both CD4+ and CD8+ blood T cells between baseline and week 6. The antigen specificity of the clonally expanded peripheral T cells was not determined. Low levels of normalized T-cell clonal expansion were also shown by some nonresponding patients.

Cut back by 5 bases and 6 bases, the V and J ends lie 12 bases apart. CDR1 and CDR2 (MNHEY, SMNVEV) derive from the germline V gene (reference sequence). From its cysteine to its phenylalanine, the CDR3 spans 13 amino acids. This entry keeps only the CDR3 DNA: 39 bases, framed from base 1. Details on this clone: Which antigen it targets is not known. Base quality data are lacking; no much larger clone is found one base away.

Genomic DNA was extracted from sorted cells for sequencing of the TCRbeta CDR3 region. TCRbeta CDR3 regions were sequenced using the immunoSEQ Assay. What TCRdb holds here is the immuneACCESS table cut down to in-frame rearrangements. Part of the clones is not present; checked against another copy, under half of the missing clones reflect an unresolved V gene, and the others are unexplained. In this sample the table shows under 40,000 clones, 89% of which occur a single time. Around 24% of the sample comes from the top ten. The trial excluded patients who had a history of autoimmune disease or were on systemic immunosuppression. Peripheral blood for TCR sequencing was drawn from every dose cohort at baseline, at cycle 4 day 1 and at cycle 7 day 1. The samples were drawn from a first-in-human, open-label, multicenter phase I dose-escalation trial of ivuxolimab. The trial enrolled adults with locally advanced or metastatic head and neck squamous cell, hepatocellular, melanoma or renal cell carcinoma. Before TCR sequencing, CD4+ and CD8+ T cells were separately sorted from peripheral blood.

This sample comprised CD4+ or CD8+ T cells sorted from blood, obtained in a trial of the OX40 agonist ivuxolimab. This receptor was identified in an adult with an advanced solid tumor such as melanoma, head and neck, liver or kidney cancer. This chain joins TRBV27 to TRBJ2-3, with no reliable assignment of the D segment. The bases read TGTGCCAGCAGTCCCGTACTCGGGGATACGCAGTATTTT. This codes for CASSPVLGDTQYF.